What follows is one T cell receptor beta chain and its context. The target antigen is unknown. This specimen comes from a study of shared clonotypes between healthy human individuals. Study-level background: The plates for each donor numbered three CD4 naive, three CD4 memory, two CD8 naive and one CD8 memory.

CD8 cells regarded as naive lacked CD45RO, were positively chosen for CCR7, and omitted terminally differentiated effector memory CD45RA+ cells. Study-level results: Genetic and exposure-history diversity was limited by the few donors. Clonotype sharing across a few donors was observed for 5% to 6.5% of naive CD4 clonotypes.

There are 13 residues in the CDR3. Looked up from germline, CDR1 is PRHDT and CDR2 is FYEKMQ (reference sequence). The V and J ends lost 5 bases and 8 bases respectively, with 13 bases between them. Using 200 ng DNA, tens of thousands of T cell genomes, the sorted-subset replicate PCRs were run. Assay: immunoSEQ multiplex PCR; the TCRdb copy retains only in-frame clones and omits some. The data contain hundreds of thousands of clones, nearly 95% of them seen just once; the ten biggest clones take up about 24%. The chain couples TRBV13 to TRBJ2-1, with D possibly TRBD2 on 6 matching bases. The source of this sequence is a man younger than 45 in good health. Sequencing was performed on naive CD8+ T cells sorted from blood. CDR3 protein: CASSPTSSHEQFF. In DNA, the CDR3 is TGTGCCAGCAGCCCGACTAGTAGTCATGAGCAGTTCTTC. The whole variable domain, filled in from reference TRBV13 and TRBJ2-1, reads AAGVIQSPRHLIKEKRETATLKCYPIPRHDTVYWYQQGPGQDPQFLISFYEKMQSDKGSIPDRFSAQQFSDYHSELNMSSLELGDSALYFCASSPTSSHEQFFGPGTRLTVL.